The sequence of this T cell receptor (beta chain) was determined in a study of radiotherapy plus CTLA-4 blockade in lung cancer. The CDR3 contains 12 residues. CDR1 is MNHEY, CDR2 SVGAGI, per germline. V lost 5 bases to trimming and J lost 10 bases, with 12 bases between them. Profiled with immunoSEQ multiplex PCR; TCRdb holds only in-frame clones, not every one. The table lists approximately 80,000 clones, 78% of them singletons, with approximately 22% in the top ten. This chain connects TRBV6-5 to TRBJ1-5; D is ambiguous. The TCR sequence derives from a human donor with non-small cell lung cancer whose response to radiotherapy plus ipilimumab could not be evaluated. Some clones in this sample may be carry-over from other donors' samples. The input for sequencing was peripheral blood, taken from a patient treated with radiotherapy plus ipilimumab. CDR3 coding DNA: TGTGCCAGCAGTATGGCTTTACCACCCCAGCATTTT. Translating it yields CASSMALPPQHF.